Below are 6 T cell receptor beta chains sequenced from a single sample in a study of breast tumors, draining lymph nodes, adjacent tissues. TCRdb re-derived calls from the multiplex PCR reads in MiXCR, one entry per CDR3 protein. In the table there are approximately 60,000 distinct CDR3 sequences, approximately 57% of which are singletons. The sample taken for sequencing was breast tumor tissue. All receptors derive from a female donor with breast cancer. Some clones in this sample may be carry-over from other donors' samples.

This clonotype was found a few times. The chain joins TRBV2 to TRBJ2-1; D may correspond to TRBD1 or TRBD2 (6 bases each). The CDR3 totals 15 residues. Germline CDR1 SNHLY, CDR2 FYNNEI. Trimming stripped 4 bases from V and 6 bases from J, with 16 bases between. The chain's CDR3 is CASSGGQPGVNEQFF. CDR3 sequence (DNA): TGTGCCAGCAGTGGTGGACAGCCGGGGGTCAATGAGCAGTTCTTC.

At least ten counts were recorded for this clonotype. The chain joins TRBV11-2 to TRBJ2-5, with 10 bases that match TRBD1. Germline V gene data show CDR1 as SGHAT and CDR2 as FQNNGV. The CDR3 runs to 14 residues. V shed 3 bases, J shed 4 bases, and the junction held 2 bases outside the gene matches. CDR3: CASSFRDRGETQYF. DNA of the CDR3: TGTGCCAGCAGCTTTAGGGACAGGGGAGAGACCCAGTACTTC. Full variable domain (rest looked up from reference TRBV11-2 and TRBJ2-5): EAGVAQSPRYKIIEKRQSVAFWCNPISGHATLYWYQQILGQGPKLLIQFQNNGVVDDSQLPKDRFSAERLKGVDSTLKIQPAKLEDSAVYLCASSFRDRGETQYFGPGTRLLVL.

The chain employs TRBV20-1 and TRBJ2-1, with D maybe TRBD2 (5 bases). This CDR3 has 14 amino acids. Germline V lookup: CDR1 DFQATT, CDR2 SNEGSKA (reference sequence). Trimming took 6 bases from V and 7 from J, leaving 19 bases between them. Written as DNA, the CDR3 is TGCAGTGCCAGTAGTGGGTTCGGGGTAAATGAGCAGTTCTTC. The encoded protein is CSASSGFGVNEQFF.

This clonotype was counted ten times or more. The chain is built from TRBV6-6 and TRBJ2-2; 11 nucleotides align to TRBD2. The V and J ends lost 5 bases and 5 bases, in that order; junction bases with no gene match: 10. Per the germline V gene, CDR1 is MNHNY and CDR2 is SVGAGI (reference sequence). This CDR3 region has 17 residues. CDR3 sequence reads: CASSHPLAGGKTGELFF. The CDR3 DNA reads as TGTGCCAGCAGTCACCCCCTAGCGGGGGGAAAGACCGGGGAGCTGTTTTTT.

This clonotype has a count of ten or more. The V call is TRBV18, the J call TRBJ2-3; D may be TRBD2 (6 bases). Germline V lookup: CDR1 KGHSH, CDR2 LQKENI. The CDR3 is 15 residues long. The V gene lost 2 bases and the J gene lost 5 bases, with 14 bases spanning the gap. CDR3 sequence (DNA): TGTGCCAGCTCACCAGAACAGTCCGGGGGAGATACGCAGTATTTT. This translates into CASSPEQSGGDTQYF.

This sequence joins TRBV20-1 and TRBJ2-1, with unresolved D. This CDR3 has 15 amino acids. CDR1 and CDR2 from the germline V gene are DFQATT and SNEGSKA (reference sequence). The CDR3 reads CGVPPLRALNNEQFF. The CDR3 bases are TGCGGAGTCCCTCCTCTCCGGGCCCTTAACAATGAGCAGTTCTTC.